A single sample gave rise to the 24 T cell receptor beta chains below, sequenced in a study of T cell changes during pregnancy in multiple sclerosis. Sequencing used immunoSEQ multiplex PCR; TCRdb keeps in-frame clones, though not all of them. Among just under 65,000 clones listed, 75% to 95% were seen once. The material was peripheral blood, obtained in the third trimester of pregnancy. The receptor source for this set is a female donor in good health, enrolled as a control in a pregnancy study.

The J gene is TRBJ2-1, the V gene TRBV4-1, with a tentative D call TRBD1 (6 bases). The CDR3 contains 14 residues. V lost 3 bases and J lost 4, with 10 bases in between. CDR1 is MGHRA and CDR2 is YSYEKL in the germline V gene. CDR3 DNA sequence: TGCGCCAGCAGCCAGGGGGCAGGGTACAATGAGCAGTTCTTC. This encodes CASSQGAGYNEQFF.

The chain carries TRBV4-2 and TRBJ2-7; D is ambiguous. V was shortened by 1 base and J by 2 bases, with 6 bases between the two germline ends. The CDR3 spans 13 residues. CDR1 is LGHNA and CDR2 is YNFKEQ in the germline V gene. This CDR3 is CASSQGQAYEQYF. CDR3 sequence (DNA): TGTGCCAGCAGCCAAGGCCAGGCCTACGAGCAGTACTTC.

This clone was recorded only once. The gene calls are TRBV19 and TRBJ2-7, with a weak D call TRBD1 (5 bases). V was cut by 5 bases and J by 0 bases, with 14 bases left in between. This CDR3 is 15 amino acids long. Looked up from germline, CDR1 is LNHDA and CDR2 is SQIVND (reference sequence). In DNA, the CDR3 is TGTGCCAGTAGTCCAGGGAAGTGGCCCTCCTACGAGCAGTACTTC. Its translation is CASSPGKWPSYEQYF. Looking up the rest from reference TRBV19 and TRBJ2-7 gives the full variable domain: DGGITQSPKYLFRKEGQNVTLSCEQNLNHDAMYWYRQDPGQGLRLIYYSQIVNDFQKGDIAEGYSVSREKKESFPLTVTSAQKNPTAFYLCASSPGKWPSYEQYFGPGTRLTVT.

The rearrangement uses TRBV27 and TRBJ1-1, with D uncertain. Germline lookup yields CDR1 MNHEY and CDR2 SMNVEV (reference sequence). V lost 5 bases and J lost 1, with 14 bases in between. This CDR3 comprises 15 residues. In nucleotides, the CDR3 is TGTGCCAGCAGTCCCTACGCAAGCGGGAACACTGAAGCTTTCTTT. This translates into CASSPYASGNTEAFF.

This chain joins TRBV10-1 and TRBJ2-3; maybe TRBD1 (5 bases). CDR1 is WNHNN and CDR2 is SYGVQD in the germline V gene (reference sequence). The CDR3 runs to 15 residues. V gave up 9 bases and J gave up 0 bases, with 16 bases separating them. The CDR3 DNA sequence: TGCGCCAGTTCTGGGGCGGACCCTAGCACAGATACGCAGTATTTT. Its protein is CASSGADPSTDTQYF.

V gene TRBV2 combines with J gene TRBJ1-1; possible D gene TRBD1, 5 bases. The CDR3 loop spans 13 amino acids. Germline V gives CDR1 SNHLY, CDR2 FYNNEI. The ends were cut back, 4 bases at V and 1 base at J, with 7 bases in the middle. The CDR3 loop is CASSADTNTEAFF. The CDR3 DNA sequence: TGTGCCAGCAGTGCGGACACGAACACTGAAGCTTTCTTT.

This sequence joins TRBV9 and TRBJ2-1; a possible D gene is TRBD1 (5 bases). Germline V gives CDR1 SGDLS, CDR2 YYNGEE. V was trimmed by 0 bases and J by 4 bases, leaving 14 bases between them. The CDR3 extends over 16 amino acids. CDR3 in DNA: TGTGCCAGCAGCGTAGCTGGGTCAGGGCCTTACAATGAGCAGTTCTTC. Translation: CASSVAGSGPYNEQFF. Drawing the rest from reference TRBV9 and TRBJ2-1, the complete variable domain is DSGVTQTPKHLITATGQRVTLRCSPRSGDLSVYWYQQSLDQGLQFLIQYYNGEERAKGNILERFSAQQFPDLHSELNLSSLELGDSALYFCASSVAGSGPYNEQFFGPGTRLTVL.

The rearrangement uses TRBV11-1 and TRBJ2-7; tentatively, D is TRBD2 (5 bases). Germline-derived CDR1 and CDR2 are SGHAT and FQDESV (reference sequence). V dropped 2 bases and J dropped 6 bases, with 11 bases sitting between them. The CDR3 is 13 residues long. CDR3 DNA: TGTGCCAGCAGCTTATTGGGCAGCGGCGAGCAGTACTTC. This sequence encodes CASSLLGSGEQYF.

This clone came up once. The V gene is TRBV23-1, the J gene TRBJ1-3, with D possibly matching TRBD1 (5 bases). TRBV23-1 is marked as an open reading frame, function uncertain. The CDR3 is 20 amino acids. V lost 0 bases and J lost 0, with 21 bases in between. As DNA, the CDR3 is TGCGCCAGCAGTCAATCGAATCAGGGAGGGAGACAGCACTCTGGAAACACCATATATTTT. It specifies CASSQSNQGGRQHSGNTIYF.

The genes are TRBV5-1 and TRBJ2-5; D possibly corresponds to TRBD1 (6 bases). Germline CDR1 reads SGHRS; CDR2 reads YFSETQ. This CDR3 region has 14 residues. V lost 5 bases and J 2 bases, leaving 13 bases between the germline ends. DNA for the CDR3: TGCGCCAGCAGTGTGGGGGCTAGACAAGAGACCCAGTACTTC. The encoded protein is CASSVGARQETQYF.

This sequence joins TRBV6-5 and TRBJ1-3; no reliable D call. Germline V gene lookup returns CDR1 MNHEY and CDR2 SVGAGI. The length of the CDR3 is 15 residues. V lost 5 bases and J 1 base, leaving 12 bases between the germline ends. CDR3 amino acids: CASSQWASSGNTIYF. As DNA, the CDR3 is TGTGCCAGCAGTCAATGGGCCAGTTCTGGAAACACCATATATTTT.

The chain is built from TRBV6-5 and TRBJ2-2, with 8 positions matching TRBD2. In germline, CDR1 is MNHEY, CDR2 SVGAGI. V shed 7 bases, J shed 2 bases, and the junction held 6 bases outside the gene matches. The CDR3 is 15 residues long. CDR3 region: CASNIAGTNTGELFF. The DNA for the CDR3 is TGTGCCAGCAATATAGCGGGGACCAACACCGGGGAGCTGTTTTTT.

This chain connects TRBV15 to TRBJ2-1; 7 bases agree with TRBD1. Germline V gene lookup returns CDR1 LNHNV and CDR2 YYDKDF (reference sequence). Germline trimming cut 6 bases from V and 8 bases from J; bases unmatched to any gene: 13. The CDR3 has 15 amino acids. The CDR3 region has the DNA TGTGCCACCAGTCCCGGCCTAGGGGGCAAGTATGAGCAGTTCTTC. It specifies CATSPGLGGKYEQFF.

The chain couples TRBV28 to TRBJ2-3; weak D call: TRBD2 (6 bases). V dropped 1 base and J dropped 0 bases, with 11 bases sitting between them. This CDR3 is 16 amino acids long. Germline V CDR1 and CDR2: MDHEN, SYDVKM. CDR3 in amino acids: CASSLYVAVSTDTQYF. CDR3 bases: TGTGCCAGCAGTTTATACGTAGCGGTGAGCACAGATACGCAGTATTTT.

This sequence joins TRBV28 and TRBJ1-1; a weak D match, TRBD1 (5 bases). The V and J ends lost 3 bases and 1 base respectively, with 9 bases between them. This CDR3 spans 14 amino acids. Germline V gene sequence: CDR1 MDHEN, CDR2 SYDVKM. CDR3 amino acids: CASSFDSRNTEAFF. The CDR3 nucleotides are TGTGCCAGCAGTTTTGACAGCCGGAACACTGAAGCTTTCTTT.

The rearrangement joins TRBV4-1 to TRBJ1-1; no reliable D call. The V and J ends lost 0 bases and 3 bases respectively, with 8 bases between them. The CDR3 contains 14 residues. Germline V gene lookup returns CDR1 MGHRA and CDR2 YSYEKL. The CDR3 sequence is CASSQDLSYTEAFF. CDR3 bases: TGCGCCAGCAGCCAAGATCTCAGTTACACTGAAGCTTTCTTT.

The genes are TRBV27 and TRBJ1-2, with 7 nucleotides matching TRBD1. Germline CDR1 MNHEY, CDR2 SMNVEV (reference sequence). The J segment lost 4 bases and the V segment lost 9 bases, leaving 14 bases of the junction unmatched. CDR3 size: 15 residues. Written as DNA, the CDR3 is TGTGCCAGTTCCGCCGGTCCAACAGGGGCCTATGGCTACACCTTC. Its translation is CASSAGPTGAYGYTF.

The rearrangement joins TRBV6-6 to TRBJ1-5; 7 bases fit TRBD1. Per the germline V gene, CDR1 is MNHNY and CDR2 is SVGAGI (reference sequence). Trimming took 5 bases from V and 4 from J; bases not matched to a gene: 8. CDR3 length equals 15 residues. As DNA, the CDR3 is TGTGCCAGCAGTCAAACCGGGACAGAAAATCAGCCCCAGCATTTT. Protein: CASSQTGTENQPQHF.

Written as DNA, the CDR3 is TGTGCCAGCAGTCGGGGGGGGACGACAGATACGCAGTATTTT. This translates into CASSRGGTTDTQYF. This chain connects TRBV5-4 to TRBJ2-3; TRBD2 matches at 8 bases. The junction had 5 bases not matched to a gene; V was cut back by 5 bases and J by 3 bases. CDR1 is SGHNT and CDR2 is YYREEE in the germline V gene (reference sequence). This CDR3 has 14 residues.

The V call is TRBV7-9, the J call TRBJ1-2, with TRBD1 as a possible D gene (6 bases). Germline CDR1 is SEHNR and CDR2 is FQNEAQ (reference sequence). Trimming removed 4 bases from V and 3 bases from J, with 15 bases in between. The CDR3 runs to 15 residues. The CDR3, as DNA: TGTGCCAGCAGCTCCGAAGGGGGGGACTACTATGGCTACACCTTC. Translated: CASSSEGGDYYGYTF.

The chain employs TRBV6-5 and TRBJ2-7; the D gene is possibly TRBD1 (5 bases). The CDR3 loop spans 14 amino acids. V lost 6 bases, J lost 4 bases, and 16 bases lay in between. Germline loops: CDR1 MNHEY, CDR2 SVGAGI. CDR3 in DNA: TGTGCCAGCAGCCTTATCGCGACAGATTACGAGCAGTACTTC. Encoded protein: CASSLIATDYEQYF.

The chain uses TRBV6-5 and TRBJ2-3; D is undetermined. Between the trimmed V and J ends, which lost 1 base and 5 bases, there was a span of 7 bases. The CDR3 length is 13 residues. Per germline, CDR1 MNHEY and CDR2 SVGAGI. CDR3 loop: CASSYFIGDTQYF. CDR3 DNA: TGTGCCAGCAGTTACTTTATCGGAGATACGCAGTATTTT.

This clone was recorded only once. DNA of the CDR3: TGTGCCAGCAGCTTTGCGGCCTACAATGAGCAGTTCTTC. It yields the protein CASSFAAYNEQFF. The chain recombines TRBV2 with TRBJ2-1; unclear D gene. From germline, CDR1 is SNHLY and CDR2 FYNNEI. The CDR3 extends over 13 amino acids. V lost 6 bases and J lost 2, with 8 bases in between. Looking up the rest from reference TRBV2 and TRBJ2-1 gives the full variable domain: EPEVTQTPSHQVTQMGQEVILRCVPISNHLYFYWYRQILGQKVEFLVSFYNNEISEKSEIFDDQFSVERPDGSNFTLKIRSTKLEDSAMYFCASSFAAYNEQFFGPGTRLTVL.

The chain has TRBV5-1 and TRBJ2-7, with 14 bases lining up with TRBD2. The V and J ends lost 4 bases and 6 bases, in that order; junction bases with no gene match: 15. The CDR3 is 18 amino acids. Germline V CDR1 and CDR2: SGHRS, YFSETQ. The DNA for the CDR3 is TGCGCCAGCAGCACCCCCCCCGGGACTAGCGGGAGTATGACCGAGCAGTACTTC. It translates to CASSTPPGTSGSMTEQYF.